This T cell receptor (beta chain) was documented in a study of T cells in Graves' hyperthyroidism and ophthalmopathy (dated by TCRdb to about 2019). At the level of the whole study: Peripheral blood samples were taken at initial diagnosis, before any treatment was given. The 100 discovery patients were randomly divided into training and test sets at a 7:3 ratio. TCR V-J signatures able to tell the groups apart were searched for in a discovery cohort of approximately 95 patients, of whom 43 had Graves' ophthalmopathy and roughly 57 had stable Graves' hyperthyroidism. The paper reports TCR Vbeta CDR3 sequencing of more than 120 peripheral blood samples: approximately 43 ophthalmopathy, approximately 74 hyperthyroidism and approximately 17 progressor patients. Prospective prediction of ophthalmopathy was tested in an independent validation cohort consisting of 18 hyperthyroidism patients and around 16 patients who later progressed to ophthalmopathy. After sampling, hyperthyroidism patients received methimazole starting at 30 mg daily, and ophthalmopathy patients received high-dose intravenous methylprednisolone. Thyroid tissue and blood T-cell repertoires from several Graves' hyperthyroidism patients were also compared in the study. Points the paper makes about the study in general: A 13 V-J signature model separated ophthalmopathy from stable hyperthyroidism, with just over 85% sensitivity and roughly 82% specificity in cross-validation and 80%/75% in testing. Sample size was not statistically predetermined, and blinding of investigators to group allocation was not performed. During validation, the model predicted progression to ophthalmopathy a median of approximately 6.5 months ahead of onset, with around 71% sensitivity and 72% to 85% specificity. Most expanded thyroid clonotypes (frequency above 0.001) were also found in blood, which suggests that blood repertoires may mirror thyroid immune responses.

Amplification of TCR beta CDR3 regions was carried out from RNA transcripts. The TCR CDR3 was subjected to a first round of RT-PCR using the HTBI primer set and the Qiagen OneStep RT-PCR kit. The libraries were constructed in a second round of multiplex PCR and then size-selected and purified. Paired-end sequencing of the libraries was performed with 100 bp reads on an Illumina HiSeq2000. The original pipeline was this. SOAPnuke was used to process the raw data, throwing out any read that contained adapters or uncalled bases, had a mean Phred below 15, or lacked an exact constant-primer or identifier match. COPE v1.2.5 was used to merge the high-quality paired reads, and each unique nucleotide sequence was defined as a clonotype. MiTCR v1.1 was used to align clonotypes to the IMGT TRBV, TRBD and TRBJ reference segments. Analysis was restricted to V-J combinations with a frequency above 0.0001, which covered about 99% of repertoires. A TCS score was defined as the ratio of F50 (clonal expansion) to E x V (chaos), with BLOSUM62-based TCRdist applied between CDR3 peptides within each V-J. Welch's t-statistics and random forest reduced fewer than 550 V-J features to roughly 13, which were used in a naive Bayes classifier (R e1071). In TCRdb, the public reads were trimmed at Q25 with fastp and aligned with MiXCR, with productive beta chains retained. Each entry merges the rows of one CDR3 protein and shows their most common DNA and genes. Clone size and V and J calls follow TCRdb, not the original study. The sample includes some 360,000 distinct CDR3 sequences, with around 18% observed a single time. Of the sample, around 16% falls within the top ten clones.

This clonotype was counted many times. Its antigen specificity is not known. No much larger clonotype is one base removed from it; base qualities were not supplied. Moderately to severely active disease, a Clinical Activity Score of at least 3, a NOSPECS grade of at least 4, and a duration under 3 months were present in ophthalmopathy patients. Any patient with an uncontrolled infection, another autoimmune disease, pregnancy or lactation was excluded. Clinical symptoms, serum thyroxine and TRAb, thyroid ultrasound, and orbital computed tomography formed the basis for the diagnoses. Ficoll-Paque density gradient centrifugation was used to isolate PBMCs from about 9.4 ml of fresh peripheral blood. Total RNA was extracted using Trizol reagent, and RNA quality was assessed on an Agilent 2100 Bioanalyzer. CDR1 and CDR2 are drawn from the germline V gene (reference sequence): DFQATT, SNEGSKA. The CDR3 holds 13 amino acids from the cysteine to the phenylalanine. Just the 39-base CDR3 DNA is kept, in frame starting at base 1. V is reduced by 1 base and J by 4 bases, leaving a spacing of 10 bases between them.

The origin of this receptor is a woman in her thirties or forties with Graves' ophthalmopathy. What was sequenced was blood. The chain links TRBV20-1 with TRBJ1-2, with the D gene call left open. The nucleotides read TGCAGTGCTAGAGGAGGCACCCGCTATGGCTACACCTTC. This yields the protein CSARGGTRYGYTF.